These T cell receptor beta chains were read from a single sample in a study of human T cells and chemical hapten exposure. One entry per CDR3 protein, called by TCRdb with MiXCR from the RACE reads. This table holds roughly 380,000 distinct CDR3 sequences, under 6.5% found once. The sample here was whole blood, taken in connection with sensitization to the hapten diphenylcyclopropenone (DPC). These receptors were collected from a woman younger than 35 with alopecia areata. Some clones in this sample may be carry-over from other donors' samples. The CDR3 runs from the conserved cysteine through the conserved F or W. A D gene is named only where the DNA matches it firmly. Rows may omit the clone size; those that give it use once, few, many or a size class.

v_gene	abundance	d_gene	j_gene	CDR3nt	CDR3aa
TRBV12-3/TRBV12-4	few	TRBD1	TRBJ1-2	TGTGCCAGCAGCCATCAGGACAGGTCCTATGGCTACACCTTC	CASSHQDRSYGYTF
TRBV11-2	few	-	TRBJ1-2	TGTGCCAGCAGGATTGTCGGGCTGGACTATGGCTACACCTTC	CASRIVGLDYGYTF
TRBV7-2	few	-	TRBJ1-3	TGTGCCAGCAGCTTAGTATGGCAGGGTTCGGGCGGAAACACCATATATTTT	CASSLVWQGSGGNTIYF
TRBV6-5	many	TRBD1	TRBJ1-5	TGTGCCAGCAGCCGGGGACAGAATCAGCCCCAGCATTTT	CASSRGQNQPQHF
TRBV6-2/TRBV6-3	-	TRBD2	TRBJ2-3	TGTGCCAGCAGTTACTCTCGGACTAGGAGGGCAGATACGCAGTATTTT	CASSYSRTRRADTQYF
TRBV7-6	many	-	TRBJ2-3	TGTGCCAGCAGCCCCCGCCCCCCTAACACAGATACGCAGTATTTT	CASSPRPPNTDTQYF
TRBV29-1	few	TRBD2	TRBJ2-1	TGCAGCGTTGCCACTAGCGGGGCCTACAATGAGCAGTTCTTC	CSVATSGAYNEQFF
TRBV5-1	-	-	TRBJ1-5	TGCGCCAGCAGCTTCCTTAGACACTTCATGAATAGCAATCAGCCCCAGCATTTT	CASSFLRHFMNSNQPQHF
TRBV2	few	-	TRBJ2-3	TGTGCCAGCAGTGACCTCACAGATACGCAGTATTTT	CASSDLTDTQYF
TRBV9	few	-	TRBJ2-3	TGTGCCAGCAGCGTAGAGGATGGAAGCACAGATACGCAGTATTTT	CASSVEDGSTDTQYF
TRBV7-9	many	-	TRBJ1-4	TGTGCCAGCAGCTTAAATTACGGAGATAATGAAAAACTGTTTTTT	CASSLNYGDNEKLFF
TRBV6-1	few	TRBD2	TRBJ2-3	TGTGCCAGCCGGACTAGCGGGGGGACAGACGATTACACAGATACGCAGTATTTT	CASRTSGGTDDYTDTQYF
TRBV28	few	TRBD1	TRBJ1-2	TGTGCCAGCAGTACCGTGGACAGGGCGGGCTATGGCTACACCTTC	CASSTVDRAGYGYTF
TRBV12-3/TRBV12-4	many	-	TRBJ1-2	TGTGCCAGCACTTCCCAGAGGGGAGGCTACACCTTC	CASTSQRGGYTF
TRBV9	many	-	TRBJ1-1	TGTGCCAGCAGCGCAGGGTCCCCCACTGAAGCTTTCTTT	CASSAGSPTEAFF
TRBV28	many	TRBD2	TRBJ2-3	TGTGCCAGCAGGTCGAGCGGGGCAGGCACAGATACGCAGTATTTT	CASRSSGAGTDTQYF
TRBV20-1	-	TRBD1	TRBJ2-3	TGCAGTGCTCACGTCCCGGGACAGGGAGGGACGCAGTATTTT	CSAHVPGQGGTQYF
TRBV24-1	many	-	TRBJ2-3	TGTGCCACCAGTGATCGGCGGGGCACAGATACGCAGTATTTT	CATSDRRGTDTQYF
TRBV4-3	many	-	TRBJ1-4	TGCGCCAGCAGCCAAGATTCTTATTCTTCCGGGACCGCGTGGGGAAAACTGTTTTTT	CASSQDSYSSGTAWGKLFF
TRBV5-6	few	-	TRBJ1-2	TGTGCCAGCAGCTTACGACTCACGCCTTACTATGGCTACACCTTC	CASSLRLTPYYGYTF
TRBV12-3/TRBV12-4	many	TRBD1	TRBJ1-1	TGTGCCAGCAGCCGAAGTACAGGGGGCTTGACTGAAGCTTTCTTT	CASSRSTGGLTEAFF
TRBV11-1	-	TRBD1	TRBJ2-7	TGTGCCAGCAGCTTAGGGGACAGAAGCTCCTACGAGCAGTACTTC	CASSLGDRSSYEQYF
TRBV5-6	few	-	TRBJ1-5	TGTGCCAGCAGCTCCGGGACGGGGCATCAGCCCCAGCATTTT	CASSSGTGHQPQHF
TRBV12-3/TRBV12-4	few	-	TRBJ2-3	TGTGCCAGCAGGTCCCTGACGGGCACAGATACGCAGTATTTT	CASRSLTGTDTQYF
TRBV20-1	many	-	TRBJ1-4	TGCAGTGCTAGGGCGCCGGCCGGAGAGGAAAAACTGTTTTTT	CSARAPAGEEKLFF
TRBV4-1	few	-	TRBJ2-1	TGCGCCAGCAGCCTCCTCCCAGGCACTAATGAGCAGTTCTTC	CASSLLPGTNEQFF
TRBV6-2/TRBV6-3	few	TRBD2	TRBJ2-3	TGTGCCGTGGGGAGGGGATCTGCGGATACGCAGTATTTT	CAVGRGSADTQYF
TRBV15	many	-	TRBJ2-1	TGTGCCACCAGCAGAGCGGCGGATGAGCAGTTCTTC	CATSRAADEQFF
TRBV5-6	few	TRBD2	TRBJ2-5	TGTGCCAGCAGCCTCCGACTAGCGGGAGCAGAGACCCAGTACTTC	CASSLRLAGAETQYF
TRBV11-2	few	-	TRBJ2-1	TGTGCCAGCAGCCTCCCCCGGAGTATCTCCACCAAGCAGTTCTTC	CASSLPRSISTKQFF
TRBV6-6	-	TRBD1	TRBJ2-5	TGTGCCAGCAGTTACTCGGCGGGACAGGGGTTGAAGACCCAGTACTTC	CASSYSAGQGLKTQYF
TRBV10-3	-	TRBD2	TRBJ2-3	TGTGCCATCAGTGATTCCCAAGAGCTAGCGGGGAGAACCACAGATACGCAGTATTTT	CAISDSQELAGRTTDTQYF
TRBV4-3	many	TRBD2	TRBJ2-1	TGCGCCAGCAGCCAAGAGACGACTAGCGGGTCCCCCTACAATGAGCAGTTCTTC	CASSQETTSGSPYNEQFF
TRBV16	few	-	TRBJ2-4	TGTGCCAGCCGCTATCATACCGGGGAAAACATTCAGTACTTC	CASRYHTGENIQYF
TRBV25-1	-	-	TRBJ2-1	TGTGCCAGCAGTGAATACGTGGATGAGCAGTTCTTC	CASSEYVDEQFF
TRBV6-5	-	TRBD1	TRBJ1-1	TGTGCCAGCAGAAAACCGGGACAGGGGAACACTGAAGCTTTCTTT	CASRKPGQGNTEAFF
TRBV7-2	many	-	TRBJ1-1	TGTGCCAGCAGTCGGTTACTAGCTGAAGCTTTCTTT	CASSRLLAEAFF
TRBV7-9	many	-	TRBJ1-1	TGTGCCAGCAGCTTGTCCCGGGACATCCTACGGGAGTCTGAAGCTTTCTTT	CASSLSRDILRESEAFF